The T cell receptor (beta chain) under discussion was sequenced for a study of cytomegalovirus exposure and HLA in healthy donors. Between the trimmed V and J ends, which lost 1 base and 5 bases, there was a span of 14 bases. This CDR3 region has 15 residues. Germline V gene sequence: CDR1 SGHNT, CDR2 YYREEE (reference sequence). Vbeta (60) and Jbeta (13) primers were used in the PCR. The data were produced by immunoSEQ multiplex PCR, yet TCRdb's version contains in-frame clones alone and is incomplete. Of around 38,000 clones in the sample, approximately 66% were seen once. Sequenced input: PBMCs. V is TRBV5-4 and J is TRBJ2-3; D not resolved. The TCR originated in a man aged 45-65 years in good health and CMV-seropositive. This CDR3 is CASSLRRGSRDTQYF. The CDR3 DNA is TGTGCCAGCAGCTTGAGACGCGGTAGTAGAGATACGCAGTATTTT.